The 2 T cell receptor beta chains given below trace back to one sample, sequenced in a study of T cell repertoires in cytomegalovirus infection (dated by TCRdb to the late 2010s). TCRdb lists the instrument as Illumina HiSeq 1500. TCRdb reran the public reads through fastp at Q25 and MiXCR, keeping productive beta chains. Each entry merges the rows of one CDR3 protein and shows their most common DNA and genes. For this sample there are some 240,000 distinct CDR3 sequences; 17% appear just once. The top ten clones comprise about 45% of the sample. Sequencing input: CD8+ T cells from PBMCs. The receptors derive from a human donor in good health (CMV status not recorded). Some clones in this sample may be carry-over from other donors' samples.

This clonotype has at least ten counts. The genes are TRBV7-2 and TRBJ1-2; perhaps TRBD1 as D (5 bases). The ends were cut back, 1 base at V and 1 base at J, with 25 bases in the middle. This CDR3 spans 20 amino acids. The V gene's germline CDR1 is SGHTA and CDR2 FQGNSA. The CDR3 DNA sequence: TGTGCCAGCAGCTTAGGAGACAGTCTTTCTTATTCTTCCCGTAACTATGGCTACACCTTC. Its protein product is CASSLGDSLSYSSRNYGYTF.

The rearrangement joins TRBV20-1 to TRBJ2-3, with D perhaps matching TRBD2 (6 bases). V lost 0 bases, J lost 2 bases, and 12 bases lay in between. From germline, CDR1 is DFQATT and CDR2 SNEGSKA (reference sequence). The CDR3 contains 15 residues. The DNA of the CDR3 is TGCAGTGCTAGAGATCACCCTAGCGACACAGATACGCAGTATTTT. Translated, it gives CSARDHPSDTDTQYF.